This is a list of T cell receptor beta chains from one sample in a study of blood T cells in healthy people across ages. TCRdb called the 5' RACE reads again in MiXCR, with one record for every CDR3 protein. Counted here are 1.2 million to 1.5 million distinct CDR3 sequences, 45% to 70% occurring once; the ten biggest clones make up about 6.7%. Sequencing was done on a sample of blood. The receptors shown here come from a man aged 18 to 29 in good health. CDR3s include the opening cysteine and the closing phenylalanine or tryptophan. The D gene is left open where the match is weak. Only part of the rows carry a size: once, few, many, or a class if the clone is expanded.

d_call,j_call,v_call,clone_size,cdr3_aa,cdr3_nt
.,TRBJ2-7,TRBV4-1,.,CASSQYPYEQYF,TGCGCCAGCAGCCAGTACCCCTACGAGCAGTACTTC
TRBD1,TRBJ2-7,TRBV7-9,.,CASSFNLGQSYEQYF,TGTGCCAGCAGTTTCAACCTGGGACAGAGCTACGAGCAGTACTTC
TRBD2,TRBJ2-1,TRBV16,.,CTSSPGLAGDGLNEQFF,TGTACCAGCAGCCCCGGACTAGCGGGAGATGGGTTAAATGAGCAGTTCTTC
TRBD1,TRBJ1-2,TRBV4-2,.,CASSHVRTGINYGYTF,TGTGCCAGCAGCCACGTCCGGACAGGGATTAACTATGGCTACACCTTC
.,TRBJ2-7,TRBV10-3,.,CAISDVVSGYEQYF,TGTGCCATCAGTGACGTGGTCTCAGGATACGAGCAGTACTTC
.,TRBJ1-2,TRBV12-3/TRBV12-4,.,CASSLAGVAERGYTF,TGTGCCAGCAGTTTGGCGGGGGTAGCAGAACGTGGCTACACCTTC
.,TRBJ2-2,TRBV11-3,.,CASSLGSGFYPGELFF,TGTGCCAGCAGCTTAGGATCCGGGTTCTACCCCGGGGAGTTGTTTTTT
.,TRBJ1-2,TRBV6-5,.,CASSHRDRVDYGYTF,TGTGCCAGCAGTCACAGGGATAGAGTGGACTATGGCTACACCTTC
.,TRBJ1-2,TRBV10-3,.,CAIDGGGSIDGYTF,TGTGCCATTGACGGGGGGGGATCTATCGACGGCTACACCTTC
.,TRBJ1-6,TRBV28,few,CASSLRDGFSPLHF,TGTGCCAGCAGTTTACGGGACGGATTTTCACCCCTCCACTTT
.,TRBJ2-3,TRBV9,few,CASSIHEGGDTQYF,TGTGCCAGCAGCATCCACGAGGGGGGAGATACGCAGTATTTT
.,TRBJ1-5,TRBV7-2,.,CASSTGWNQPQHF,TGTGCCAGCAGCACTGGCTGGAATCAGCCCCAGCATTTT
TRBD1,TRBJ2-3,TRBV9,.,CASSATGQDRTDTQYF,TGTGCCAGCAGCGCGACCGGACAGGACCGCACAGATACGCAGTATTTT
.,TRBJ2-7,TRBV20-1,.,CSAQGGAYSYEQYF,TGCAGTGCTCAAGGGGGGGCATACTCCTACGAGCAGTACTTC
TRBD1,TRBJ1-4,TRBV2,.,CASSMDRGNEKLFF,TGTGCCAGCAGCATGGACAGGGGGAATGAAAAACTGTTTTTT
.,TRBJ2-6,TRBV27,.,CATTFTQAGGLSTYRANVLTF,TGTGCCACGACATTTACCCAGGCCGGCGGACTCTCGACTTATCGGGCCAACGTCCTGACTTTC
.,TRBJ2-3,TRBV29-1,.,CSVRTGYTDTQYF,TGCAGCGTACGGACGGGATACACAGATACGCAGTATTTT
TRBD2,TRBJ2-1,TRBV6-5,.,CASSSNSGRGYHEQFF,TGTGCCAGCAGCTCCAATAGCGGGAGGGGGTACCATGAGCAGTTCTTC
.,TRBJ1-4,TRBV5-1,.,CASSGKRGEKLFF,TGCGCCAGCAGCGGCAAAAGGGGGGAAAAACTGTTTTTT
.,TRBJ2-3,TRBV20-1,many,CSATTGTDTQYF,TGCAGTGCTACCACAGGGACAGATACGCAGTATTTT
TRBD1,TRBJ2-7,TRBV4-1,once,CASSQEWAGGVYEQYF,TGCGCCAGCAGCCAAGAGTGGGCAGGGGGCGTCTACGAGCAGTACTTC
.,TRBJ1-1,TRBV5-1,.,CASSDGGGPEAFF,TGCGCCAGCAGCGACGGGGGGGGCCCGGAAGCTTTCTTT
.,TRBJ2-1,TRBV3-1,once,CASSPEGGGNEQFF,TGTGCCAGCAGCCCAGAGGGGGGGGGCAATGAGCAGTTCTTC
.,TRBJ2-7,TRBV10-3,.,CAISALVNGQREQYF,TGTGCCATCAGTGCTCTCGTCAATGGGCAGCGCGAGCAGTACTTC